This T cell receptor (beta chain) was sequenced in a study of beta chain features in type 1 diabetes. This clone appeared a few times. What it recognizes is unknown. Isolated RNA was reverse transcribed in full, so expressed TCRB transcripts were sequenced. Profiled with immunoSEQ multiplex PCR; TCRdb holds only in-frame clones, not every one. Of about 180,000 clones in the sample, approximately 7.8% were seen once. Via the markers CD45RO/CCR7/CD25/CD127/CD95/CD27, stem cell-like memory, regulatory, central memory and naive CD4+ cells were sorted. Purity exceeded 95% in all sorted populations. Study results and limitations: Researchers reported that naive, central memory and Treg TCRB repertoires appeared more similar in patients than in healthy donors. In every one of the four CD4+ subsets, TCRB CDR3s were moderately but significantly shorter in Type 1 diabetes patients.

V lost 6 bases, J lost 1 base, and 12 bases lay in between. Germline CDR1 is SQVTM and CDR2 is ANQGSEA. This CDR3 has 13 amino acids. The clonotype originates from a woman in her forties with type 1 diabetes. Sequencing was carried out using central memory CD4+ T cells from blood. The chain recombines TRBV29-1 with TRBJ1-1; no definite D call. CDR3 loop: CSVALDKNTEAFF. The DNA for the CDR3 is TGCAGCGTCGCCCTTGACAAGAACACTGAAGCTTTCTTT.